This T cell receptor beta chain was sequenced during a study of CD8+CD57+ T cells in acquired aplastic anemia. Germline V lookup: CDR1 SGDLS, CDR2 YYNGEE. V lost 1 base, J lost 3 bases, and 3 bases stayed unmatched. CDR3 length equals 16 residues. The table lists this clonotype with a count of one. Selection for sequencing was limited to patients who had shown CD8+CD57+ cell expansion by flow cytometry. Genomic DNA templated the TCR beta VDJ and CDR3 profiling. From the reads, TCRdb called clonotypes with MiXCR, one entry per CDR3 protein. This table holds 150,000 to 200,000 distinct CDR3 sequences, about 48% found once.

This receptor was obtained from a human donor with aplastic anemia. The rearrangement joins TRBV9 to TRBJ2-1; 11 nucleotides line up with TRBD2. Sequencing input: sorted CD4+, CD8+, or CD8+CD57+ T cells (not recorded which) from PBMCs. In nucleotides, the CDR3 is TGTGCCAGCAGCGTACGTACTAGCGGGAGCTACAATGAGCAGTTCTTC. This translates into CASSVRTSGSYNEQFF.